The present TCR beta chain was sequenced within a study of blood T cell repertoires in COVID-19. Across the whole study: T cells, B-cell-depleted T cells, or PBMCs supplied cDNA or gDNA.

The length of the CDR3 is 15 residues. Germline CDR1 KGHDR, CDR2 SFDVKD. V was shortened by 1 base and J by 5 bases, with 13 bases between the two germline ends. Method: immunoSEQ multiplex PCR; TCRdb's copy keeps in-frame clones and lacks some. The profile shows roughly 670,000 clones, around 90% of them singletons. The V gene is TRBV24-1, the J gene TRBJ2-5; tentative D call: TRBD2 (5 bases). This TCR derives from a woman aged 18 to 35 with acute or convalescent COVID-19. Sequencing was performed on peripheral blood. CDR3 sequence: CATSDFSAGRETQYF. In DNA, the CDR3 is TGTGCCACCAGTGATTTCTCGGCGGGTCGGGAGACCCAGTACTTC.